These T cell receptor beta chains were read from a single sample in a study of cytomegalovirus exposure and HLA in healthy donors. Data came from immunoSEQ multiplex PCR; TCRdb stores just in-frame clones and leaves some out. The top ten clones hold about 2% of a sample with around 140,000 clones, roughly 72% of them seen once. Specimen: PBMCs. The receptors were gathered from a man aged 35-49 years in good health and CMV-seronegative. CDR3s leave out the opening cysteine and the closing phenylalanine or tryptophan.

j_call: TRBJ2-1
v_call: TRBV9
cdr3_aa: ASSVDETREGQYNEQF

j_call: TRBJ2-3
v_call: TRBV21-1
cdr3_aa: ASSKVGTSGGDTQY

j_call: TRBJ2-7
v_call: TRBV28
cdr3_aa: ASSDSYEQY

j_call: TRBJ1-6
v_call: TRBV28
cdr3_aa: ASSLRPGQGYNSPLH

j_call: TRBJ2-5
v_call: TRBV2
cdr3_aa: ASREQASRGSQETQY

j_call: TRBJ2-3
v_call: TRBV11-1
cdr3_aa: ASSLTGGLERADTQY

j_call: TRBJ2-5
v_call: TRBV11-2
cdr3_aa: ASSLGTWEQY

j_call: TRBJ2-2
v_call: TRBV7-3
cdr3_aa: ASRPDRNTGELF

j_call: TRBJ1-2
v_call: TRBV19
cdr3_aa: ASSIQGIDGYT

j_call: TRBJ2-2
v_call: TRBV11-2
cdr3_aa: ASSLTAGLE

j_call: TRBJ2-5
v_call: TRBV27
cdr3_aa: ASSLVTPAGGTQY

j_call: TRBJ2-2
v_call: TRBV2
cdr3_aa: ASSGGLLNTGELF

j_call: TRBJ2-7
v_call: TRBV11-2
cdr3_aa: ASSLDSGAYEQY

j_call: TRBJ2-2
v_call: TRBV7-3
cdr3_aa: ASSTLAANTGELF

j_call: TRBJ1-4
v_call: TRBV2
cdr3_aa: ASSEYGTATNEKLF

j_call: TRBJ2-2
v_call: TRBV5-1
cdr3_aa: ASSLAGTGGHGELF

j_call: TRBJ2-5
v_call: TRBV6-1
cdr3_aa: ASSERRFDRARETQY

j_call: TRBJ2-1
v_call: TRBV4-3
cdr3_aa: ASSQDGVAAYNEQF

j_call: TRBJ2-7
v_call: TRBV18
cdr3_aa: ASSPGFQAGDYEQY

j_call: TRBJ2-3
v_call: TRBV27
cdr3_aa: ASRFTGDTQY

j_call: TRBJ2-7
v_call: TRBV9
cdr3_aa: ASSPFGEGGAAYEQY

j_call: .
v_call: TRBV6-5
cdr3_aa: ASRPGAGGHEQY

j_call: TRBJ1-6
v_call: TRBV11-3
cdr3_aa: ASSLGRQGNSPLH

j_call: TRBJ2-4
v_call: TRBV1
cdr3_aa: TSSSPAASYAKNIQY

j_call: TRBJ2-5
v_call: TRBV10-2
cdr3_aa: ASRGVETQY

j_call: .
v_call: TRBV5-1
cdr3_aa: ASSLASSYEQY

j_call: TRBJ1-3
v_call: TRBV4-3
cdr3_aa: ASSQDAGIISGNTIY

j_call: TRBJ2-7
v_call: TRBV18
cdr3_aa: ASSPGEEYEQY

j_call: TRBJ1-6
v_call: TRBV4-1
cdr3_aa: ASSQTGSSYNSPLH

j_call: TRBJ2-7
v_call: TRBV7-9
cdr3_aa: ASSQEAWNYEQY

j_call: TRBJ2-7
v_call: TRBV27
cdr3_aa: ASRKQGSWVYEQY

j_call: TRBJ1-2
v_call: TRBV7-7
cdr3_aa: ATQRFRDRDNTGGYT

j_call: TRBJ2-7
v_call: TRBV28
cdr3_aa: ASTHRAGTGAYEQY

j_call: TRBJ2-1
v_call: TRBV5-1
cdr3_aa: ASSLEGLSSYNEQF

j_call: TRBJ2-1
v_call: TRBV7-9
cdr3_aa: ASSQRRESYNEQF

j_call: TRBJ2-5
v_call: TRBV10-3
cdr3_aa: AISAADSQETQY

j_call: TRBJ2-6
v_call: TRBV7-8
cdr3_aa: ASSLGNRGLPGANGLT

j_call: TRBJ1-1
v_call: TRBV12-2
cdr3_aa: ASRPPGQGTEAF

j_call: TRBJ1-1
v_call: TRBV30
cdr3_aa: AWSPQGGGTEAF

j_call: TRBJ1-4
v_call: TRBV9
cdr3_aa: ASSVGSQGAFEKLF

j_call: TRBJ1-5
v_call: TRBV10-3
cdr3_aa: AISEDRGVQPQH

j_call: TRBJ2-3
v_call: TRBV7-9
cdr3_aa: ASSSGQLSTDTQY

j_call: TRBJ2-3
v_call: TRBV5-1
cdr3_aa: ASSGGGVGTDTQY

j_call: TRBJ2-7
v_call: TRBV5-8
cdr3_aa: ASSFWTGGVYEQY

j_call: TRBJ2-5
v_call: TRBV5-1
cdr3_aa: ASSGLAGEEQY

j_call: TRBJ2-2
v_call: TRBV2
cdr3_aa: ASSGGITGELF

j_call: TRBJ2-7
v_call: TRBV6-6
cdr3_aa: ASWRQGNYEQY